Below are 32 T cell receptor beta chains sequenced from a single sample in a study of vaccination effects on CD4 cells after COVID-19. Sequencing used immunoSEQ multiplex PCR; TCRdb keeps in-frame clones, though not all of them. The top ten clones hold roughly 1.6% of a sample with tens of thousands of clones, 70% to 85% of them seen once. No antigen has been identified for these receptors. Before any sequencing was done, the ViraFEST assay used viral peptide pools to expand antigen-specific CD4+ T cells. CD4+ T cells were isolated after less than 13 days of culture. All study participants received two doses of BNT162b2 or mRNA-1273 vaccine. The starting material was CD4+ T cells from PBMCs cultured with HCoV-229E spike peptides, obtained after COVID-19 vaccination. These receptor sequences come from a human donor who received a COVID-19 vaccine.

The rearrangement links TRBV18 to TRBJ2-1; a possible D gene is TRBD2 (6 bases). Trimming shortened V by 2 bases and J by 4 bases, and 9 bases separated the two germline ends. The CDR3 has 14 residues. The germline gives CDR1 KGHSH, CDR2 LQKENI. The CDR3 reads CASSPVAVYNEQFF. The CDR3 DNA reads TGTGCCAGCTCACCAGTAGCGGTATACAATGAGCAGTTCTTC.

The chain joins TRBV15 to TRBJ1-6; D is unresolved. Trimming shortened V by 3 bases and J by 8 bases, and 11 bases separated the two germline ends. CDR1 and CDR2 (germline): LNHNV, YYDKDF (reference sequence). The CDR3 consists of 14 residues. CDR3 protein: CATSSPGGDSPLHF. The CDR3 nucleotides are TGTGCCACCAGCAGTCCCGGCGGGGATTCACCCCTCCACTTT. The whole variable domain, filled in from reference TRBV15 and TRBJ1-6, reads DAMVIQNPRYQVTQFGKPVTLSCSQTLNHNVMYWYQQKSSQAPKLLFHYYDKDFNNEADTPDNFQSRRPNTSFCFLDIRSPGLGDTAMYLCATSSPGGDSPLHFGNGTRLTVT.

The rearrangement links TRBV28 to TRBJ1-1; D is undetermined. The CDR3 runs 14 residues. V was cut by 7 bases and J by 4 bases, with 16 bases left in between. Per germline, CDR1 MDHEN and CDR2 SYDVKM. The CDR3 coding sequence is TGTGCCAGCATCTCTCCAGCGTGGGGCACTGAAGCTTTCTTT. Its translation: CASISPAWGTEAFF.

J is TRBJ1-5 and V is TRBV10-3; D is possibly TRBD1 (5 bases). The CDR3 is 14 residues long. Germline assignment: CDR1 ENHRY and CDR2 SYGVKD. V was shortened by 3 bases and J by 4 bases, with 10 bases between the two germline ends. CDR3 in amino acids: CAISDQGRNQPQHF. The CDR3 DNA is TGTGCCATCAGTGATCAGGGAAGAAATCAGCCCCAGCATTTT.

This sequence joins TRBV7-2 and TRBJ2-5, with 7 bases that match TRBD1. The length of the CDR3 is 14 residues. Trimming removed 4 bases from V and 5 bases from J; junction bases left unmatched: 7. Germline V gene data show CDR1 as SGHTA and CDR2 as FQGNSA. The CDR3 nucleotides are TGTGCCAGCAGCTCACAGGGGACGTTGGAGACCCAGTACTTC. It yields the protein CASSSQGTLETQYF.

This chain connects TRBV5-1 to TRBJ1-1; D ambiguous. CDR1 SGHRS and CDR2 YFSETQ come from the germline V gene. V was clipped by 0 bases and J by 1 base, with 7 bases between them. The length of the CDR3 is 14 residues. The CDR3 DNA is TGCGCCAGCAGCTTGGGGCTAACGAACACTGAAGCTTTCTTT. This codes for CASSLGLTNTEAFF.

The CDR3 DNA sequence: TGCAGTGCTAGTAGAAGGGACGGGAACACTGAAGCTTTCTTT. Translated, it gives CSASRRDGNTEAFF. This rearrangement joins TRBV20-1 to TRBJ1-1; D perhaps matches TRBD1 (5 bases). The CDR3 is made up of 14 amino acids. Looked up from germline, CDR1 is DFQATT and CDR2 is SNEGSKA (reference sequence). V dropped 3 bases and J dropped 1 base, with 12 bases sitting between them.

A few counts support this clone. The CDR3 sequence: CATGTPNTGELFF. The CDR3 nucleotides are TGTGCCACCGGGACACCAAACACCGGGGAGCTGTTTTTT. The chain carries TRBV15 and TRBJ2-2; possibly TRBD1 for D (6 bases). CDR3 length: 13 residues. With 8 bases removed from V and 2 bases from J, the gap between germline ends came to 9 bases. Looked up from germline, CDR1 is LNHNV and CDR2 is YYDKDF (reference sequence).

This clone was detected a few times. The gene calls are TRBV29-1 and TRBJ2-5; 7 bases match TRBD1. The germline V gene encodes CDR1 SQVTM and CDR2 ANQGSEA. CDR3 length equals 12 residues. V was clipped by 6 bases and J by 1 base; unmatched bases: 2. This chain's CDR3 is CSVTGTQETQYF. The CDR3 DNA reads TGCAGCGTGACAGGGACCCAAGAGACCCAGTACTTC.

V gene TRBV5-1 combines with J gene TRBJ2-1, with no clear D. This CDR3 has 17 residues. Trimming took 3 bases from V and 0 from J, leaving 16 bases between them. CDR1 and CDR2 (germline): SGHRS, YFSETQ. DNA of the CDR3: TGCGCCAGCAGCTCCCCTACGACGGTGAGCTCCTACAATGAGCAGTTCTTC. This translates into CASSSPTTVSSYNEQFF.

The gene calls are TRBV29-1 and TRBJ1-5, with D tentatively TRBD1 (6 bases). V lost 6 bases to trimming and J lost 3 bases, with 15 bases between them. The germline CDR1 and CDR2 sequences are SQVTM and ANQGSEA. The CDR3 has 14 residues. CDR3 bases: TGCAGCGTCGCTACAGGGTCCATCAATCAGCCCCAGCATTTT. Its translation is CSVATGSINQPQHF. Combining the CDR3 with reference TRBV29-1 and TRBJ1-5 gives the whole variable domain SAVISQKPSRDICQRGTSLTIQCQVDSQVTMMFWYRQQPGQSLTLIATANQGSEATYESGFVIDKFPISRPNLTFSTLTVSNMSPEDSSIYLCSVATGSINQPQHFGDGTRLSIL.

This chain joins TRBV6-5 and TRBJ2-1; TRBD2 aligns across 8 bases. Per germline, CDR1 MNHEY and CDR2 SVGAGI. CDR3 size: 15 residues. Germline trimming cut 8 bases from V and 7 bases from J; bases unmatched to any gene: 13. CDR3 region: CASSPEAGGGNEQFF. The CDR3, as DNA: TGTGCCAGCTCCCCGGAGGCGGGGGGAGGGAATGAGCAGTTCTTC.

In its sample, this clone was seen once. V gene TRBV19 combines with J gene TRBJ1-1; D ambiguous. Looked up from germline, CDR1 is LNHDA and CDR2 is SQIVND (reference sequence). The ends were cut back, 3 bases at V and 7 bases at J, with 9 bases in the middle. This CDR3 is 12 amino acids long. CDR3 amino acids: CASSMESGEAFF. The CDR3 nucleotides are TGTGCCAGTAGTATGGAGTCGGGTGAAGCTTTCTTT.

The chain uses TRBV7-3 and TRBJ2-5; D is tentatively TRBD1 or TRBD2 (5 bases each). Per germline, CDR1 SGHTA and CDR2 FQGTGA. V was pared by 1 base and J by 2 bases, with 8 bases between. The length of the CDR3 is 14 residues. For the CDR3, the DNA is TGTGCCAGCAGCTTAATGGGGGATCAAGAGACCCAGTACTTC. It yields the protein CASSLMGDQETQYF. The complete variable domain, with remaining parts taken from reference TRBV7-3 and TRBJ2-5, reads GAGVSQTPSNKVTEKGKYVELRCDPISGHTALYWYRQSLGQGPEFLIYFQGTGAADDSGLPNDRFFAVRPEGSVSTLKIQRTERGDSAVYLCASSLMGDQETQYFGPGTRLLVL.

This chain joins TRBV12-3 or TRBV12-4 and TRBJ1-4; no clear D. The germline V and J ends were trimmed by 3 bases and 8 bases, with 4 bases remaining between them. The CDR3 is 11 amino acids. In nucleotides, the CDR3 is TGTGCCAGCAGTTTGGGGGAAAAACTGTTTTTT. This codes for CASSLGEKLFF.

The CDR3 loop is CASSRAGGNYEQYV. The CDR3, as DNA: TGTGCCAGCTCCCGAGCGGGGGGAAACTACGAGCAGTACGTC. The V gene is TRBV18, the J gene TRBJ2-7; 9 bases match TRBD2. V lost 6 bases, J lost 3 bases, and 6 bases stayed unmatched. CDR1 and CDR2 from the germline V gene are KGHSH and LQKENI. The CDR3 totals 14 residues.

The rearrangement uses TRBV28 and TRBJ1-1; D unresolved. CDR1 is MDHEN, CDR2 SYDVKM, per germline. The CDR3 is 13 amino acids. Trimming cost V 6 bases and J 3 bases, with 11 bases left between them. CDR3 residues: CASSSSLYTEAFF. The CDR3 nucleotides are TGTGCCAGCAGCTCCTCCCTCTACACTGAAGCTTTCTTT. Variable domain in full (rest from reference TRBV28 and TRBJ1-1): DVKVTQSSRYLVKRTGEKVFLECVQDMDHENMFWYRQDPGLGLRLIYFSYDVKMKEKGDIPEGYSVSREKKERFSLILESASTNQTSMYLCASSSSLYTEAFFGQGTRLTVV.

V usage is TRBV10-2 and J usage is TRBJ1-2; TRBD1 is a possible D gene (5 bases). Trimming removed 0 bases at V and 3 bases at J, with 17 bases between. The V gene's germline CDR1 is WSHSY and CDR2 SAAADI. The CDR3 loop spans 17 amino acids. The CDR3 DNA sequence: TGCGCCAGCAGTGAGTCGATGAGGGGCCAAGGGGACTATGGCTACACCTTC. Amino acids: CASSESMRGQGDYGYTF.

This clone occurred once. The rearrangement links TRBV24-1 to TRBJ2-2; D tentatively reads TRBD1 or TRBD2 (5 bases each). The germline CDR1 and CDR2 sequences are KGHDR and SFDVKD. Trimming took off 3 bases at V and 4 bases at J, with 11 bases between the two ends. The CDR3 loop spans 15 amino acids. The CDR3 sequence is CATSDHRGPTGELFF. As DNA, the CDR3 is TGTGCCACCAGTGATCACCGGGGCCCCACCGGGGAGCTGTTTTTT.

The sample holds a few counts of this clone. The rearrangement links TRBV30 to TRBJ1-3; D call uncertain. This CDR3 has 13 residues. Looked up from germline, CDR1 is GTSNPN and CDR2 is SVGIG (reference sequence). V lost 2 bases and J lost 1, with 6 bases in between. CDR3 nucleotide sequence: TGTGCCTGGAGTACGGTATCTGGAAACACCATATATTTT. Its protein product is CAWSTVSGNTIYF.

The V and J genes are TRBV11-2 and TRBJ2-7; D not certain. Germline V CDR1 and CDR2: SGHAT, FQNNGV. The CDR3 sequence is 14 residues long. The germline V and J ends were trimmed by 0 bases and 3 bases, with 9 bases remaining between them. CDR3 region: CASSLEGNYYEQYV. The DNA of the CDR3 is TGTGCCAGCAGCTTAGAGGGCAACTACTACGAGCAGTACGTC.

The CDR3, as DNA: TGTGCCAGCAGCTCCGCGGGCGGGGGGGAAACCGGGGAGCTGTTTTTT. This encodes CASSSAGGGETGELFF. The V gene is TRBV28, the J gene TRBJ2-2; 9 nucleotides line up with TRBD2. V was clipped by 6 bases and J by 5 bases; unmatched bases: 10. The CDR3 covers 16 residues. Germline V gene data show CDR1 as MDHEN and CDR2 as SYDVKM.

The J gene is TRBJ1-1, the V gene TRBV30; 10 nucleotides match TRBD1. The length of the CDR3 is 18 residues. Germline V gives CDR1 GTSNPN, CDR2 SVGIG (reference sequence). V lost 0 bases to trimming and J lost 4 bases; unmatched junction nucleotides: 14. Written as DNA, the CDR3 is TGTGCCTGGAGTGTACACCTGGGACAGGGGAGTAGGTCCACTGAAGCTTTCTTT. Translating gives CAWSVHLGQGSRSTEAFF.

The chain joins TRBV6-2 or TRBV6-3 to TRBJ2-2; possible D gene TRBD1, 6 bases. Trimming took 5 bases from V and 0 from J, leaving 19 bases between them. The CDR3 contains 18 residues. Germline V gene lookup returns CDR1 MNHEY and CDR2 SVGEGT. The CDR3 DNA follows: TGTGCCAGCAGTCACACGGACAGCCAACCATCGAACACCGGGGAGCTGTTTTTT. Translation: CASSHTDSQPSNTGELFF.

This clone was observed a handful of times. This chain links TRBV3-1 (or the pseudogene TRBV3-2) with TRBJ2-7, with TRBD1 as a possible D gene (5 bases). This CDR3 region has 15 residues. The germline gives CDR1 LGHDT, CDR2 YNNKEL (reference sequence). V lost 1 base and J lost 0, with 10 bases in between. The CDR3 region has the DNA TGTGCCAGCAGCCAAGGGCTTGACAGCTCCTACGAGCAGTACGTC. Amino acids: CASSQGLDSSYEQYV.

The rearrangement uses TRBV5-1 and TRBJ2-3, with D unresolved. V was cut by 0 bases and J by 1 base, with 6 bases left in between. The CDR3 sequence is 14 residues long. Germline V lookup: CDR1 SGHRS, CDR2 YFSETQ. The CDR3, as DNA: TGCGCCAGCAGCTTGGGGCTTGGCACAGATACGCAGTATTTT. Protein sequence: CASSLGLGTDTQYF.

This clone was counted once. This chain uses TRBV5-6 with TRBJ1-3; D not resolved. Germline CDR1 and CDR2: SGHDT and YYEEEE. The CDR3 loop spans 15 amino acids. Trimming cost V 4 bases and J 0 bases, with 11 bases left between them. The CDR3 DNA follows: TGTGCCAGCAGCCACTCCCCCGGCTCTGGAAACACCATATATTTT. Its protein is CASSHSPGSGNTIYF.

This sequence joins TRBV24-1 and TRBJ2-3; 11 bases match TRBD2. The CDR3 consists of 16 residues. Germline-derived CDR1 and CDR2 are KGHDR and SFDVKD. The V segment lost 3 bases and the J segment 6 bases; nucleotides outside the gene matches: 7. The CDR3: CATSDRLAGSFDTQYF. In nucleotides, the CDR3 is TGTGCCACCAGTGATCGACTAGCGGGGAGTTTTGATACGCAGTATTTT.

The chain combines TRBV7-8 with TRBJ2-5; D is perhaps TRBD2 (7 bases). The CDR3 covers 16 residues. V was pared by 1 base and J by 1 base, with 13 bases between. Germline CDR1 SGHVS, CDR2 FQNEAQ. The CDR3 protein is CASSLGAGAPQETQYF. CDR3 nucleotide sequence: TGTGCCAGCAGCTTAGGGGCGGGGGCCCCCCAAGAGACCCAGTACTTC.

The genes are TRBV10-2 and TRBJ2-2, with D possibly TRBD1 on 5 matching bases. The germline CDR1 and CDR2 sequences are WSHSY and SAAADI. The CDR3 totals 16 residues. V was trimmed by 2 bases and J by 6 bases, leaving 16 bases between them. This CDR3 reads CASSEINRRGSGELFF. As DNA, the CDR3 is TGCGCCAGCAGTGAGATAAATAGAAGGGGCTCCGGGGAGCTGTTTTTT.

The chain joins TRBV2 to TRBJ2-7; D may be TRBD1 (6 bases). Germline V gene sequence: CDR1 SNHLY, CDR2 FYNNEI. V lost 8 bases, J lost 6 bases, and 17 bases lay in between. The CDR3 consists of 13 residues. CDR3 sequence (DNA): TGTGCCAGCCGTGCAGGGGTAAGGGGCGAGCAGTACGTC. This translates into CASRAGVRGEQYV.

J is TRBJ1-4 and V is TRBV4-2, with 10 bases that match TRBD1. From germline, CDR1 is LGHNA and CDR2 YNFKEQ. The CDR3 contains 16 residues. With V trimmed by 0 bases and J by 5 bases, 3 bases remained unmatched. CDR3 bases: TGTGCCAGCAGCCAAGATGGACAGGGGGGAAATGAAAAACTGTTTTTT. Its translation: CASSQDGQGGNEKLFF.